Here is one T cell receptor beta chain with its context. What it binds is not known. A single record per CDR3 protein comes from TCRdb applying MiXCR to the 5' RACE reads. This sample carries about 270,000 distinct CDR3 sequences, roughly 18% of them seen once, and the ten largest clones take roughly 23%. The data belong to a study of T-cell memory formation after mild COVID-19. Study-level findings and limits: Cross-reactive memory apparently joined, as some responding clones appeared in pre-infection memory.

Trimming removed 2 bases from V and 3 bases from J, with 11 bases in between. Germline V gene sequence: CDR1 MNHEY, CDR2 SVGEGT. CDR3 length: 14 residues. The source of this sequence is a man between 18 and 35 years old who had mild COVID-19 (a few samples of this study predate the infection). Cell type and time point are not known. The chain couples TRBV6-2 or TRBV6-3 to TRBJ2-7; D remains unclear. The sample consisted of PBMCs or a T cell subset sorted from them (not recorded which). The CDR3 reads CASSYGRVNYEQYF. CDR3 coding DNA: TGTGCCAGCAGTTACGGGCGAGTAAACTACGAGCAGTACTTC.